This T cell receptor beta chain was sequenced during a study of shared clonotypes between healthy human individuals. Overall study context: A couple of women and three men aged 18 to 49 made up the donors. Study results and caveats: Generation probabilities of non-shared clonotypes were lower (relative to those shared by all four donors).

Sequenced by immunoSEQ multiplex PCR; TCRdb stores in-frame clones only, minus some. The sample records hundreds of thousands of clones, 95% being singletons. CD45RO-negative CD8 cells positively selected for CCR7 made up the naive population, which excluded terminally differentiated effector memory CD45RA+ cells. Remarks on this clone: Its antigen is as yet unknown.

The sequencing sample was made of naive CD8+ T cells sorted from blood. The receptor was isolated from a woman younger than 45 in good health.

CDR3 coding DNA: TGTGCCAGCAGCTTACTTCGGTACGAGCAGTACTTC. Translation: CASSLLRYEQYF. The chain links TRBV11-2 to TRBJ2-7; D is undetermined. This CDR3 has 12 amino acids. Germline-derived CDR1 and CDR2 are SGHAT and FQNNGV. The germline V and J ends were trimmed by 2 bases and 4 bases, with 6 bases remaining between them.